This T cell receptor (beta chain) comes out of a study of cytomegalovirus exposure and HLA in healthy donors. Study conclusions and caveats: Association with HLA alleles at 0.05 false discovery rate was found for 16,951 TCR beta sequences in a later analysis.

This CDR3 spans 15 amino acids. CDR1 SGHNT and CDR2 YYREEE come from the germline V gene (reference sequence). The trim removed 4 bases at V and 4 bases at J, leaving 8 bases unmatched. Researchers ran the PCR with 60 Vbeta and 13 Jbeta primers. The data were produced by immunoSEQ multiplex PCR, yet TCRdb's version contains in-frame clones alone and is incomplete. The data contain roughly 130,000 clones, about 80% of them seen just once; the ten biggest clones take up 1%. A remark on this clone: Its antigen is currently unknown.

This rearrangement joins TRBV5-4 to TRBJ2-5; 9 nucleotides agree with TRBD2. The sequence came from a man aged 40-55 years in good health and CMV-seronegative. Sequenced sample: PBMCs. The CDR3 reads CASSPMGLAGETQYF. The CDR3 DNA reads TGTGCCAGCAGCCCAATGGGACTAGCAGGAGAGACCCAGTACTTC. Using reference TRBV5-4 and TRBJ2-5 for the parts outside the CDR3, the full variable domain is ETGVTQSPTHLIKTRGQQVTLRCSSQSGHNTVSWYQQALGQGPQFIFQYYREEENGRGNFPPRFSGLQFPNYSSELNVNALELDDSALYLCASSPMGLAGETQYFGPGTRLLVL.